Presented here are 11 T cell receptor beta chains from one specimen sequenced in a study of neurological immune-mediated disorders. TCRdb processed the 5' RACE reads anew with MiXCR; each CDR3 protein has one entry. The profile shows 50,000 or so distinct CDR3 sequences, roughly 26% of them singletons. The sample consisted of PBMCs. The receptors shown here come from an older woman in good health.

Here the CDR3 reads CSARSGRPGNTIYF. The CDR3 nucleotides are TGCAGTGCTAGATCCGGGCGCCCTGGAAACACCATATATTTT. This chain connects TRBV20-1 to TRBJ1-3; D is unclear. CDR1 and CDR2 from the germline V gene are DFQATT and SNEGSKA (reference sequence). CDR3 length equals 14 residues. V lost 2 bases to trimming and J lost 2 bases, with 10 bases between them.

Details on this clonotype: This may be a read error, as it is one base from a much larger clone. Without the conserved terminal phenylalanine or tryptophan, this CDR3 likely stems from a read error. The chain's CDR3 is CASRDRGVREQYL. CDR3 sequence (DNA): TGTGCCAGCCGGGACAGGGGTGTTCGCGAGCAGTACTTA. This chain joins TRBV27 and TRBJ2-7; 10 bases match TRBD1. The CDR3 consists of 13 residues. In germline, CDR1 is MNHEY, CDR2 SMNVEV (reference sequence). Trimming removed 8 bases from V and 6 bases from J; junction bases left unmatched: 7.

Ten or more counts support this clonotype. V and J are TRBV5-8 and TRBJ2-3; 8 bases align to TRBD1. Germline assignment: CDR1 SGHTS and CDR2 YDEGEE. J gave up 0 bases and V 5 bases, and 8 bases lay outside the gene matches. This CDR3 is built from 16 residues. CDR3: CASRPQGAYSTDTQYF. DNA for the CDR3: TGTGCCAGCAGGCCTCAGGGGGCATATAGCACAGATACGCAGTATTTT.

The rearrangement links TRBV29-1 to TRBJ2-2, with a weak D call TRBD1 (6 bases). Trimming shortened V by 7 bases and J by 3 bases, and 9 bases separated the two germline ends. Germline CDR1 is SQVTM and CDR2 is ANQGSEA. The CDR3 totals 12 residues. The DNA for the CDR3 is TGCAGCGCCCGGACAGACACCGGGGAGCTGTTTTTT. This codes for CSARTDTGELFF.

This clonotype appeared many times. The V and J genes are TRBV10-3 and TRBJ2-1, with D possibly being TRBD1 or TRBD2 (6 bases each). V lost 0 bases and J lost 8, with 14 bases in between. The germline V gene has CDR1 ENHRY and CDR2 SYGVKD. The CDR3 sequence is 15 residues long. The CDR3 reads CAISESAGPGDEQFF. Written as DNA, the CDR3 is TGTGCCATCAGTGAGTCGGCGGGGCCAGGGGATGAGCAGTTCTTC.

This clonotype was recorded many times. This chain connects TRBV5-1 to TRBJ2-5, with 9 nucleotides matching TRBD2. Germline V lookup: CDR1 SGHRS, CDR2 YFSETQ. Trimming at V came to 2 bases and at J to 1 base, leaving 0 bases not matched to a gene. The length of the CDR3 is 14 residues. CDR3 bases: TGCGCCAGCAGCTTACTAGCGGGCCAAGAGACCCAGTACTTC. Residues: CASSLLAGQETQYF.

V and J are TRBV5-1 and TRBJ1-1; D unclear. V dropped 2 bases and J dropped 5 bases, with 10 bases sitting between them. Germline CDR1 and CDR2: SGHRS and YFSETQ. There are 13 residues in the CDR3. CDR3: CASSLARETEAFF. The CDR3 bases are TGCGCCAGCAGCTTAGCAAGGGAGACTGAAGCTTTCTTT. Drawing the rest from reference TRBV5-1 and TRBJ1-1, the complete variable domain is KAGVTQTPRYLIKTRGQQVTLSCSPISGHRSVSWYQQTPGQGLQFLFEYFSETQRNKGNFPGRFSGRQFSNSRSEMNVSTLELGDSALYLCASSLARETEAFFGQGTRLTVV.

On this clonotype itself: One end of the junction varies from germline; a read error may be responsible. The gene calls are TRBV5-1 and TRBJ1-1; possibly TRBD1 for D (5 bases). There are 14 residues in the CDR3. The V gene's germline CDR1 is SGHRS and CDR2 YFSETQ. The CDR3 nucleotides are TGCGCTAGCAGCTTGGGGGTCGCGAACACTGAATCTTTCTTT. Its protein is CASSLGVANTESFF.

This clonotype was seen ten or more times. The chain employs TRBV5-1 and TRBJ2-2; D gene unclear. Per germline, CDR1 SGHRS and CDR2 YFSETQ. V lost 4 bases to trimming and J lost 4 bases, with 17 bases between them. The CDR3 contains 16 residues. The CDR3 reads CASSKTPLDGTGELFF. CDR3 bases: TGCGCCAGCAGCAAAACTCCCCTCGATGGCACCGGGGAGCTGTTTTTT.

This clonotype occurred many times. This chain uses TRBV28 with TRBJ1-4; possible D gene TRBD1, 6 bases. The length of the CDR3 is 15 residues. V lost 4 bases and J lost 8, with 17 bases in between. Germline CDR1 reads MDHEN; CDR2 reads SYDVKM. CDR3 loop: CASSSSGLRGEKLFF. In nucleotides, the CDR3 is TGTGCCAGCAGTTCCTCGGGCCTCAGGGGAGAAAAACTGTTTTTT.

The CDR3 spells CASSPSDRGSEQFF. The CDR3 DNA reads TGTGCCAGCAGTCCAAGTGACAGGGGTAGTGAGCAGTTCTTC. V is TRBV12-3 or TRBV12-4 and J is TRBJ2-1, with 8 bases matching TRBD1. This CDR3 has 14 residues. Trimming removed 5 bases from V and 9 bases from J; junction bases left unmatched: 9.